This TCR beta chain stems from a study of blood T cell repertoires in COVID-19. Study in general: Researchers got acute and convalescent COVID-19 samples from the United States, Italy and Spain.

One Seattle source followed patients from active infection through their disease course. In the source study's methods: The assay estimated nucleated cells by amplifying reference gene primers. Profiling relied on immunoSEQ multiplex PCR, and the TCRdb table lists in-frame clones only, not all of them. Clone size and V and J calls were adopted from that table, with D and trimming inferred from the DNA. The repertoire holds approximately 290,000 clones, with more than 65% as singletons. V gave up 6 bases and J gave up 4 bases, with 21 bases separating them. The CDR3 length is 16 residues. This TCR derives from a person between 65 and 79 years old with COVID-19, enrolled during active disease. The sequenced material came from peripheral blood. This chain connects TRBV23-1 to TRBJ1-2; TRBD1 might be the D (5 bases). TRBV23-1 belongs to the ORF category, with a function that is uncertain. CDR3 DNA sequence: TGCGCCAGCAGCCTAACTATCGGGCAGGGCCCCTATGGCTACACCTTC. Protein sequence: CASSLTIGQGPYGYTF.